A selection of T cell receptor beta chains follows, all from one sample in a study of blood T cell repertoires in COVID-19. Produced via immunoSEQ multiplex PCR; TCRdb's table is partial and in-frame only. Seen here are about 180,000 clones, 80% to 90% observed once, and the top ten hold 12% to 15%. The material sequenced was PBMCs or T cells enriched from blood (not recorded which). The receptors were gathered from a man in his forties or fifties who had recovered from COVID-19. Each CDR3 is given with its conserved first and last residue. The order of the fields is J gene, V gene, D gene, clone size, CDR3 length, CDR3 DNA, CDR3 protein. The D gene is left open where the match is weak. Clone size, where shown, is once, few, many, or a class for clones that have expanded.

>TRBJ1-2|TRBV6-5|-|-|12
TGTGCCAGCAGCGGTTCTCTCTATGGCTACACCTTC
CASSGSLYGYTF
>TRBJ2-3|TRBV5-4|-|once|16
TGTGCCAGCAGCTTGGCCCTGGGGGCGGGCACAGATACGCAGTATTTT
CASSLALGAGTDTQYF
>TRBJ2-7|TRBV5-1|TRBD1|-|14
TGCGCCAGCAGCCAAGGACAGGGAAACTACGAGCAGTACTTC
CASSQGQGNYEQYF
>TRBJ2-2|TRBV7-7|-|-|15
TGTGCTAGCAGCTTCTTGAACACCAACACCGGGGAGCTGTTTTTT
CASSFLNTNTGELFF
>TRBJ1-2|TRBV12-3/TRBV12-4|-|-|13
TGTGCCAGCGCTAATACAGCGGACTATGGCTACACCTTC
CASANTADYGYTF
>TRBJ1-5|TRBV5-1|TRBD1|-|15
TGCGCCAGCAGCCGGACAGGGGATAGCAATCAGCCCCAGCATTTT
CASSRTGDSNQPQHF
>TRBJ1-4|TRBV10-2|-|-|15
TGCGCCAGCAGTGGTGCCGGGGGAACTAATGAAAAACTGTTTTTT
CASSGAGGTNEKLFF
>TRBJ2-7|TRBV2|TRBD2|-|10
TGTGCCAGCAGTGACGGGACTATGTACTTC
CASSDGTMYF
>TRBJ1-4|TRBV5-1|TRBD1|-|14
TGCGCCAGCAGCTTAGGGACAGGGAATGAAAAACTGTTTTTT
CASSLGTGNEKLFF
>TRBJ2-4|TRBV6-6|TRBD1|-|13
TGTGCCAGCAGCCAGGACAGGGTGGACATTCAGTACTTC
CASSQDRVDIQYF
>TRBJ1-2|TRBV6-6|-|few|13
TGTGCCAGCAGTTACTCCGGGGACTATGGCTACACCTTC
CASSYSGDYGYTF
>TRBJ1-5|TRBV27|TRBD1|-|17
TGTGCCAGCAGTTTATCTGGGGACAGGGGGCGAAATCAGCCCCAGCATTTT
CASSLSGDRGRNQPQHF
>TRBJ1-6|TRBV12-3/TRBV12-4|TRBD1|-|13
TGTGCCAGCAGGACAGGGGGCTATTCACCCCTCCACTTT
CASRTGGYSPLHF
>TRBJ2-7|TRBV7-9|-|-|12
TGTGCCAGCAGCTTTCAGAACTACGAGCAGTACTTC
CASSFQNYEQYF
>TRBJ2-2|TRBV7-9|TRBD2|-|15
TGTGCCAGCAGCTTTCGCGGGGGGCCCACCGGGGAGCTGTTTTTT
CASSFRGGPTGELFF
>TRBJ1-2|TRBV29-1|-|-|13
TGCAGCGTTGTCGGGGGGTCTTCCTATGGCTACACCTTC
CSVVGGSSYGYTF
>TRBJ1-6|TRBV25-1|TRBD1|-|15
TGTGCCAGCAGTGAATACCAGGGGGCCAATTCACCCCTCCACTTT
CASSEYQGANSPLHF
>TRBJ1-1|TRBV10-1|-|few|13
TGCGCCAGCAGTGAGACGGTGAACACTGAAGCTTTCTTT
CASSETVNTEAFF
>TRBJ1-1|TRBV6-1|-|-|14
TGTGCCAGCAGTGAGGGGGCTTATGGCACTGAAGCTTTCTTT
CASSEGAYGTEAFF
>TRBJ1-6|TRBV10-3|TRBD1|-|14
TGTGCCATCAGGACGGGACAGATCAATTCACCCCTCCACTTT
CAIRTGQINSPLHF
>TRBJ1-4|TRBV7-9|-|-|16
TGTGCCAGCAGCTTATCTGGCGGAACACTAAATGAAAAACTGTTTTTT
CASSLSGGTLNEKLFF
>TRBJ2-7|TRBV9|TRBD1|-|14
TGTGCCAGCAGCCCCGGGACAGGGGCCTACGAGCAGTACTTC
CASSPGTGAYEQYF
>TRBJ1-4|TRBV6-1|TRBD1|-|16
TGTGCCAGCAGTGCCAGACAGGGGGAGAGAGGCGAAAAACTGTTTTTT
CASSARQGERGEKLFF
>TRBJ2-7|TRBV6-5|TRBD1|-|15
TGTGCCAGCAGCACCGGAAGGACAGGAGCCTACGAGCAGTACTTC
CASSTGRTGAYEQYF
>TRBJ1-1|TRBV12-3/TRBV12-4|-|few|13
TGTGCCAGCAGTCTAGGGCCCGACACTGAAGCTTTCTTT
CASSLGPDTEAFF
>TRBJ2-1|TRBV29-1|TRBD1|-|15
TGCAGCGTTGAAGATCCTTGGACAGGGGGTAATGAGCAGTTCTTC
CSVEDPWTGGNEQFF
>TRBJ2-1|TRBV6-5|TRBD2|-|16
TGTGCCAGCAGTTACTCGGGCAGCGGGGGGCACAATGAGCAGTTCTTC
CASSYSGSGGHNEQFF
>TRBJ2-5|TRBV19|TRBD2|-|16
TGTGCCAGTAGTATAGGGAGCGGGGGGGCCCAAGAGACCCAGTACTTC
CASSIGSGGAQETQYF
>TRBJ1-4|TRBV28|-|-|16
TGTGCCAGCAGTGGGGGCACCGGGACATTAAATGAAAAACTGTTTTTT
CASSGGTGTLNEKLFF
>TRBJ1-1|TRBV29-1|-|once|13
TGCAGCGCATCAGTCATGATGAACACTGAAGCTTTCTTT
CSASVMMNTEAFF
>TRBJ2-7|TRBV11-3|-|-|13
TGTGCCAGCAGCCCGGGGGTCAGGTCCGAGCAGTACTTC
CASSPGVRSEQYF
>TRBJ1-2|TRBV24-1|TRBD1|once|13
TGTGCCACCAGTGCAGGGACAGGGGCCGGCTACACCTTC
CATSAGTGAGYTF
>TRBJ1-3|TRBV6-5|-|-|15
TGTGCCAGCAGAATGACAGTTACCTCTGGAAACACCATATATTTT
CASRMTVTSGNTIYF
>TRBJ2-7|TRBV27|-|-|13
TGTGCCAGCCGTAGGGACATCTCCTACGAGCAGTACTTC
CASRRDISYEQYF
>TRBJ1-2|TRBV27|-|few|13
TGTGCCAGTTCGACTGGAATAGGCTATGGCTACACCTTC
CASSTGIGYGYTF
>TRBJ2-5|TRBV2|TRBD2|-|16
TGTGCCAGCACTTCAGCGAGGGCTAGCGGACAAGAGACCCAGTACTTC
CASTSARASGQETQYF
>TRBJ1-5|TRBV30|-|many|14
TGTGCCTGGAGTGTACAAACAGGCAATCAGCCCCAGCATTTT
CAWSVQTGNQPQHF
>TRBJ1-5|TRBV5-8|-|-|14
TGTGCCAGCAGCTCCAGGGCCGGGAATCAGCCCCAGCATTTT
CASSSRAGNQPQHF
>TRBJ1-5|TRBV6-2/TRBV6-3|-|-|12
TGTGCCAGCAGCTTGGGGAGTCAGCCCCAGCATTTT
CASSLGSQPQHF
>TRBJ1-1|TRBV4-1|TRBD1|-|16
TGCGCCAGCAGCCCACCGGGACAGGGGGCTGGCACTGAAGCTTTCTTT
CASSPPGQGAGTEAFF
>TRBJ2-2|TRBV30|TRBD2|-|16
TGTGCCTGGCCCGCGGCTAGCGGGGGTTCGGTCGGGGAGCTGTTTTTT
CAWPAASGGSVGELFF
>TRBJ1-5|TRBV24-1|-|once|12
TGTGCCACCAGTCAGGGGAATCAGCCCCAGCATTTT
CATSQGNQPQHF
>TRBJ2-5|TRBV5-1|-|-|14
TGCGCCAGCAGCTTGTCACCCCCGGGAGAGACCCAGTACTTC
CASSLSPPGETQYF
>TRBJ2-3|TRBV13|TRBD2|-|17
TGTGCCAGCAGCTTAGACCTGCGGGGGGCAAACACAGATACGCAGTATTTT
CASSLDLRGANTDTQYF
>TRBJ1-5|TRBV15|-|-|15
TGTGCCACCAGCAAAAGCGGGGGTAGCAATCAGCCCCAGCATTTT
CATSKSGGSNQPQHF
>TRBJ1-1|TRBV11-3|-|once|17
TGTGCCAGCAGCTTAGGAGAACCGGGACACGCGAACACTGAAGCTTTCTTT
CASSLGEPGHANTEAFF